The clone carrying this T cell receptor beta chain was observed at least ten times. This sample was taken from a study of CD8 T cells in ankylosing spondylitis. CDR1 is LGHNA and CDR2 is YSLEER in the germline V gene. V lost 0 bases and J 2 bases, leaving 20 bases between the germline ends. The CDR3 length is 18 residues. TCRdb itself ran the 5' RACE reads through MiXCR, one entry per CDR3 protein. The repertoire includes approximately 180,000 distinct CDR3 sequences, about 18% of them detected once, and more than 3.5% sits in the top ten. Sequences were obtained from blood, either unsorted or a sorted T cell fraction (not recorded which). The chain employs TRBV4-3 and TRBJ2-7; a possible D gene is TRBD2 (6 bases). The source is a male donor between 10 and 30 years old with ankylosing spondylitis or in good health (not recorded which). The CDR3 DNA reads TGCGCCAGCAGCCAAGAGGGTACTAGCAACGTTCGCCCCTACGAGCAGTACTTC. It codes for CASSQEGTSNVRPYEQYF.